A selection of T cell receptor beta chains follows, all from one sample in a study of T cell changes during pregnancy in multiple sclerosis. Produced via immunoSEQ multiplex PCR; TCRdb's table is partial and in-frame only. Counted here are 70,000 to 100,000 clones, just under 95% occurring once; the ten biggest clones make up 1.3% to 1.5%. The source material was peripheral blood, sampled in the third trimester of pregnancy. All receptors derive from a female donor in good health, enrolled as a control in a pregnancy study. CDR3s include the opening cysteine and the closing phenylalanine or tryptophan. Each record gives: V gene, clone size, J gene, D gene, CDR3 protein. D genes are given only for firm matches. A row's size may be missing; if present it is once, few, many or a size class.

V: TRBV27; size: once; J: TRBJ1-2; D: -; CDR3: CASSLSPGGMEGYTF
V: TRBV11-3; size: -; J: TRBJ2-7; D: -; CDR3: CASSFTRPFRQVFYEQYF
V: TRBV30; size: -; J: TRBJ1-2; D: TRBD1; CDR3: CACTAGTGMSHYGYTF
V: TRBV28; size: -; J: TRBJ2-5; D: -; CDR3: CASSLSGEETQYF
V: TRBV7-9; size: once; J: TRBJ2-1; D: TRBD2; CDR3: CASSPWGGYNEQFF
V: TRBV5-4; size: once; J: TRBJ2-2; D: TRBD2; CDR3: CASRAGTSDAEGTGELFF
V: TRBV4-1; size: -; J: TRBJ2-1; D: -; CDR3: CASSGDLSYNEQFF
V: TRBV5-1; size: -; J: TRBJ1-2; D: -; CDR3: CASSLDNPNYGYTF
V: TRBV2; size: once; J: TRBJ1-2; D: -; CDR3: CASSENAGLGYGYTF
V: TRBV4-1; size: -; J: TRBJ2-1; D: -; CDR3: CASRVQGGTDEQFF
V: TRBV25-1; size: -; J: TRBJ2-7; D: TRBD2; CDR3: CASSREGGSYEQYF
V: TRBV5-6; size: -; J: TRBJ2-5; D: TRBD2; CDR3: CASSQDTGGRETQYF
V: TRBV28; size: -; J: TRBJ2-4; D: TRBD1; CDR3: CASWTPTTGPFLAKNIQYF
V: TRBV6-1; size: -; J: TRBJ2-7; D: TRBD2; CDR3: CASSDPGLYLPRDEQYF
V: TRBV19; size: -; J: TRBJ1-4; D: -; CDR3: CASSWDNEYEKLFF
V: TRBV5-1; size: -; J: TRBJ2-3; D: -; CDR3: CASSFDQGTDTQYF
V: TRBV2; size: -; J: TRBJ1-4; D: -; CDR3: CASHVSLMEKLFF
V: TRBV4-1; size: -; J: TRBJ1-5; D: -; CDR3: CASSQVLGAPNSAQHF
V: TRBV4-1; size: -; J: TRBJ2-1; D: -; CDR3: CASSLVQRNEQFF
V: TRBV15; size: -; J: TRBJ2-7; D: TRBD2; CDR3: CATSRGREVHEQYF
V: TRBV5-4; size: -; J: TRBJ2-2; D: TRBD1; CDR3: CASSLGQGRDGELFF
V: TRBV18; size: -; J: TRBJ2-1; D: -; CDR3: CASSPLSNEQFF
V: TRBV18; size: -; J: TRBJ2-1; D: TRBD2; CDR3: CASSPFLEILAGGYNEQFF
V: TRBV14; size: -; J: TRBJ2-7; D: -; CDR3: CASSFTEGPYEQYF
V: TRBV15; size: -; J: TRBJ2-7; D: TRBD2; CDR3: CATSRGTSGTYEQYF
V: TRBV5-1; size: -; J: TRBJ2-3; D: -; CDR3: CASSLDLSTDTQYF
V: TRBV18; size: -; J: TRBJ2-2; D: TRBD1; CDR3: CASSPPLGQGDTGELFF
V: TRBV2; size: -; J: TRBJ2-4; D: TRBD2; CDR3: CASNAGATNIQYF
V: TRBV2; size: -; J: TRBJ2-2; D: TRBD2; CDR3: CASRAGTMNTGELFF
V: TRBV19; size: -; J: TRBJ1-5; D: -; CDR3: CASRGGNQPQHF
V: TRBV29-1; size: -; J: TRBJ1-1; D: -; CDR3: CSVDPGENTEAFF
V: TRBV7-2; size: -; J: TRBJ2-1; D: -; CDR3: CASTKLGYEQFF
V: TRBV7-9; size: -; J: TRBJ2-3; D: TRBD2; CDR3: CASSLLGGRGTDTQYF
V: TRBV5-1; size: -; J: TRBJ2-5; D: TRBD2; CDR3: CASSLGPSGKEETQYF